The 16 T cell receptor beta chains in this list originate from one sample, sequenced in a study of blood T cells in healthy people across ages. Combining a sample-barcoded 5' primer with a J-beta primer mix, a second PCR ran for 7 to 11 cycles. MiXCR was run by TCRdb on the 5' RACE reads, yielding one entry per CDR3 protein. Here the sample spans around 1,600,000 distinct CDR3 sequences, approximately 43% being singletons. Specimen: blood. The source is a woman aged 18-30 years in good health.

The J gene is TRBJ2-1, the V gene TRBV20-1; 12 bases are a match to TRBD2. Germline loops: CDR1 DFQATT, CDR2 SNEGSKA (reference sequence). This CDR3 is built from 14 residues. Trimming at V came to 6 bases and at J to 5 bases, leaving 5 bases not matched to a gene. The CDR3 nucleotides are TGCAGTGCGCCAGGACTAGCGGGGAACAATGAGCAGTTCTTC. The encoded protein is CSAPGLAGNNEQFF.

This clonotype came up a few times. CDR3 DNA: TGTGCCAGCAGCCAAGATAGCGCGGGAGGGCCGGAGACCCAGTACTTC. Translating it yields CASSQDSAGGPETQYF. The chain joins TRBV4-2 to TRBJ2-5, with 9 bases that match TRBD2. The V and J ends lost 0 bases and 5 bases, in that order; junction bases with no gene match: 7. In germline, CDR1 is LGHNA, CDR2 YNFKEQ. This CDR3 has 16 amino acids.

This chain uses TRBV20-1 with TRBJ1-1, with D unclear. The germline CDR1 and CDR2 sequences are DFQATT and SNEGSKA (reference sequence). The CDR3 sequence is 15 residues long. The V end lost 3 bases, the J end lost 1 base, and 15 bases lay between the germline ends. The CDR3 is CSARGWGSPNTEAFF. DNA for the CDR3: TGCAGTGCTAGGGGCTGGGGAAGCCCGAACACTGAAGCTTTCTTT.

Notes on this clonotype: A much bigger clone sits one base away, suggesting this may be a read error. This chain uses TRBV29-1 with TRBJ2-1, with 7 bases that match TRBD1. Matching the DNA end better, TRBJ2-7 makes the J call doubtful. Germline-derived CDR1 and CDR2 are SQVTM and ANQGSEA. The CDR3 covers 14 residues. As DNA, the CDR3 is TGCAGCGTGCAAGACAGGGTAGTCGGCAATGAGCAGTACTTC. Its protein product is CSVQDRVVGNEQYF.

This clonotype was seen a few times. The CDR3 DNA reads TGTGCCAGCAGTTACAGGAGCTCTGGGGCCAACGTCCTGACTTTC. This gives the protein CASSYRSSGANVLTF. The chain couples TRBV6-2 or TRBV6-3 to TRBJ2-6; D gene uncertain. Trimming shortened V by 2 bases and J by 0 bases, and 5 bases separated the two germline ends. Germline CDR1 MNHEY, CDR2 SVGEGT. This CDR3 is 15 amino acids long.

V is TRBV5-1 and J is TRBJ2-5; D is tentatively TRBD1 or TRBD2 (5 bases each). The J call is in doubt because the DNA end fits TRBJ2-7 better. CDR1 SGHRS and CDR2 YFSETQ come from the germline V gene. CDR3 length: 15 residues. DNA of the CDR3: TGCGCCAGCAGCTTGGGGGTTGGGACGAGCTACGAGCAGTACTTC. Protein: CASSLGVGTSYEQYF.

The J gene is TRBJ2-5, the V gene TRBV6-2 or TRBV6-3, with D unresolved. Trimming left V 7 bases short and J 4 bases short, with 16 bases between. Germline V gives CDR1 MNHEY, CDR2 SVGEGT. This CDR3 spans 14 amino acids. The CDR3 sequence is CASNQRLFSETQYF. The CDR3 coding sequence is TGTGCCAGCAATCAAAGGTTGTTCTCAGAGACCCAGTACTTC.

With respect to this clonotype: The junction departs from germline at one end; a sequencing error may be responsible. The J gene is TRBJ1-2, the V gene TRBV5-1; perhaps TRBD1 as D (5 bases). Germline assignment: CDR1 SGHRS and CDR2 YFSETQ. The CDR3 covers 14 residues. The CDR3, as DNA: TGCGTCAGCAGCTTGGGTCAGGACATGTATGGCTACACCTTC. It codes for CVSSLGQDMYGYTF. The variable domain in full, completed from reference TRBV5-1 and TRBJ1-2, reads KAGVTQTPRYLIKTRGQQVTLSCSPISGHRSVSWYQQTPGQGLQFLFEYFSETQRNKGNFPGRFSGRQFSNSRSEMNVSTLELGDSALYLCVSSLGQDMYGYTFGSGTRLTVV.

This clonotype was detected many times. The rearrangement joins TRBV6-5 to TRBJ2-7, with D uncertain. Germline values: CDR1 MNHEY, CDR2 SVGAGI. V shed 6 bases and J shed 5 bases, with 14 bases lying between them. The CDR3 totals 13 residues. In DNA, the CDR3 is TGTGCCAGCAGAAAGGGCAGGTTCCACGAGCAGTACTTC. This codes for CASRKGRFHEQYF.

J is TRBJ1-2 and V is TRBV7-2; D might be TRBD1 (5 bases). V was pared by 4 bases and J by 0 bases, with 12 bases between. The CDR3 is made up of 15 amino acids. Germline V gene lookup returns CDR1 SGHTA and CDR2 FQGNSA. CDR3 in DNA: TGTGCCAGCAGCTCCCGGGACGGAGCTAACTATGGCTACACCTTC. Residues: CASSSRDGANYGYTF.

CDR3 in amino acids: CSARSILMTVNRGGSYNEQFF. The CDR3 nucleotides read TGCAGTGCTAGAAGCATTTTAATGACAGTGAACAGGGGGGGTTCCTACAATGAGCAGTTCTTC. The chain uses TRBV20-1 and TRBJ2-1; perhaps TRBD1 as D (8 bases). Germline-derived CDR1 and CDR2 are DFQATT and SNEGSKA (reference sequence). This CDR3 is built from 21 residues. V lost 2 bases, J lost 1 base, and 30 bases lay in between.

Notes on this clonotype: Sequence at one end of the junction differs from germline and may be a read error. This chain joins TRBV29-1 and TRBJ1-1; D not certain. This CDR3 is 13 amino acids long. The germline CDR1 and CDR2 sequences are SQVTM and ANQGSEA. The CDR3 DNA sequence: TGCAACGTTGAGGGCAGGTCGAACACTGAAGCTTTCTTT. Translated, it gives CNVEGRSNTEAFF.

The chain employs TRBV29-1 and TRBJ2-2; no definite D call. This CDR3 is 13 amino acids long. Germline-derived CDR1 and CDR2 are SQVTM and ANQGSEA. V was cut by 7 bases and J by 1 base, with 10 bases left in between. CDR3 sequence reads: CSAEWENTGELFF. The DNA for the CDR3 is TGCAGCGCTGAGTGGGAGAACACCGGGGAGCTGTTTTTT.

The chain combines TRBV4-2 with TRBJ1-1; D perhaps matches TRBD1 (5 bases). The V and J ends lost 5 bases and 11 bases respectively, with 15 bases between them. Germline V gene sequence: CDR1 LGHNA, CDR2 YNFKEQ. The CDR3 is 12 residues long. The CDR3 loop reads CASSNPDTQAFF. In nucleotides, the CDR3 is TGTGCCAGCAGCAACCCGGACACGCAGGCTTTCTTT.

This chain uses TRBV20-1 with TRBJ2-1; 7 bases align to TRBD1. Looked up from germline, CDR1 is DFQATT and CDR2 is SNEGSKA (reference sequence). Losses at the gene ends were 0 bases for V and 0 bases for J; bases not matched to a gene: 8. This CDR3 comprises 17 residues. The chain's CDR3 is CSARELTGSTSYNEQFF. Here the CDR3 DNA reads TGCAGTGCTAGAGAATTGACAGGGAGTACCTCCTACAATGAGCAGTTCTTC.

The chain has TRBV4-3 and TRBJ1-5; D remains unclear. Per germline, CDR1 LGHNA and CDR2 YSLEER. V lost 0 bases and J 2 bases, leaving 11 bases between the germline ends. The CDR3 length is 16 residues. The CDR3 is CASSQDWGWGNQPQHF. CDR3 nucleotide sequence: TGCGCCAGCAGCCAAGATTGGGGTTGGGGCAATCAGCCCCAGCATTTT.